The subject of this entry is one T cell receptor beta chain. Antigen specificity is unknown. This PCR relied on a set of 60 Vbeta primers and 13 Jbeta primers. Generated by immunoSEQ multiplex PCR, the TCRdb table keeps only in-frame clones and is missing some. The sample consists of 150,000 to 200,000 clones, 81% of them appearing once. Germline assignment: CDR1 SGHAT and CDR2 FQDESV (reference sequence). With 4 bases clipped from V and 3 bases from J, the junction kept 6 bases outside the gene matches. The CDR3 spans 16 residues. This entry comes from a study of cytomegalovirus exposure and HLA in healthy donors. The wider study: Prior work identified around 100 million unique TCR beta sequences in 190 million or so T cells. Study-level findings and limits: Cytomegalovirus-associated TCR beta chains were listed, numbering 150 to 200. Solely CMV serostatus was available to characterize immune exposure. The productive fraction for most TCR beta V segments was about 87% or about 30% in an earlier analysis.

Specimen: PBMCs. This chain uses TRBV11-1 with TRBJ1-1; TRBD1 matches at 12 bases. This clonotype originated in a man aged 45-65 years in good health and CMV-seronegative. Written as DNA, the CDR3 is TGTGCCAGCAGCTCCCGGGACAGGGGGCAGGACACTGAAGCTTTCTTT. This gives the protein CASSSRDRGQDTEAFF.